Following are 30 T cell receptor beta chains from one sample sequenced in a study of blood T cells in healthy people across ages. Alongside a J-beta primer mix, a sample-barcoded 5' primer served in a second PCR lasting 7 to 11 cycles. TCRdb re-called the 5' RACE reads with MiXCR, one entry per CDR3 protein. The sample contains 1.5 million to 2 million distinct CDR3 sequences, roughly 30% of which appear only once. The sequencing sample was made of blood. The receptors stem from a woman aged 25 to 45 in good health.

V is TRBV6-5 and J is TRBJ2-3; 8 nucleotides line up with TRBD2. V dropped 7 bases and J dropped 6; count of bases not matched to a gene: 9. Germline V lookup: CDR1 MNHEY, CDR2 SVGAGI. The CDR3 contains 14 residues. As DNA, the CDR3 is TGTGCCAGCACAAGAGCGGGAGAGTGGGATACGCAGTATTTT. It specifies CASTRAGEWDTQYF.

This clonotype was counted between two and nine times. The CDR3 sequence: CASTRTGGGQETQYF. The CDR3, as DNA: TGTGCCAGCACCCGGACTGGCGGGGGCCAAGAGACCCAGTACTTC. The chain combines TRBV27 with TRBJ2-5; 7 nucleotides match TRBD2. The V gene's germline CDR1 is MNHEY and CDR2 SMNVEV (reference sequence). This CDR3 comprises 15 residues. V gave up 7 bases and J gave up 1 base; unmatched junction bases: 9.

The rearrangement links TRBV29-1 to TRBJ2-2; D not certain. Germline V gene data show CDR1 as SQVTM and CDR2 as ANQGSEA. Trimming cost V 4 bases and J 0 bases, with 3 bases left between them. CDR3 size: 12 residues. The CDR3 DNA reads TGCAGCGTTGCCCCGAACACCGGGGAGCTGTTTTTT. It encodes CSVAPNTGELFF.

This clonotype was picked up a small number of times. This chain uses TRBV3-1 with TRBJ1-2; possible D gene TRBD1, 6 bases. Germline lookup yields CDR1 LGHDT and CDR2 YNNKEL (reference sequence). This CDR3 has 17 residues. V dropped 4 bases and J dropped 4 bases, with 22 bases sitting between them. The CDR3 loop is CASSPTRVDGQLYGYTF. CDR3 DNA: TGTGCCAGCAGCCCCACCAGAGTGGACGGACAGCTCTATGGCTACACCTTC.

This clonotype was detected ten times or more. CDR3 sequence (DNA): TGCAGTGCTAGAGGGGCCCTAGTTGTTAGCGCCCAAGAGACCCAGTACTTC. Its protein product is CSARGALVVSAQETQYF. The chain recombines TRBV20-1 with TRBJ2-5; D possibly corresponds to TRBD2 (5 bases). Trimming took off 1 base at V and 1 base at J, with 19 bases between the two ends. Germline V gives CDR1 DFQATT, CDR2 SNEGSKA (reference sequence). The CDR3 extends over 17 amino acids.

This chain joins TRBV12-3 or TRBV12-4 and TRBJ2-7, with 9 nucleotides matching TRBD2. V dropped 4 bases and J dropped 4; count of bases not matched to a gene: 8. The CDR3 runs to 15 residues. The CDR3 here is CASSSNLAGHYEQYF. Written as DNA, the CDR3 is TGTGCCAGCAGTTCGAATCTAGCGGGGCATTACGAGCAGTACTTC.

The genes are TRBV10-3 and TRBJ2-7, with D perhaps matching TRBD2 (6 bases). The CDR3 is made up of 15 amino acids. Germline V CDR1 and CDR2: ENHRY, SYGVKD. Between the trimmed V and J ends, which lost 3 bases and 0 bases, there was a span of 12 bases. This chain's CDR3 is CAISDGAGLSYEQYF. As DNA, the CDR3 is TGTGCCATCAGTGATGGGGCGGGGCTCTCCTACGAGCAGTACTTC.

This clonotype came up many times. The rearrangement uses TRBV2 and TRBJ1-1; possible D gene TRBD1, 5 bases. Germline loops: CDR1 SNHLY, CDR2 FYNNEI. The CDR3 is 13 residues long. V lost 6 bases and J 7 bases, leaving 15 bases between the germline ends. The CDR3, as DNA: TGTGCCAGCAGCGCAAAGGGGCGGAGTGAAGCTTTCTTT. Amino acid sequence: CASSAKGRSEAFF.

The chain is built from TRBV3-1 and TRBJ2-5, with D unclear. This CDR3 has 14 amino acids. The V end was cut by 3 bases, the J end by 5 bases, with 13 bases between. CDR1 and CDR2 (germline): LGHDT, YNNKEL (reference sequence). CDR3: CASSQTSSSETQYF. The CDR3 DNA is TGTGCCAGCAGCCAGACTTCCTCCTCGGAGACCCAGTACTTC.

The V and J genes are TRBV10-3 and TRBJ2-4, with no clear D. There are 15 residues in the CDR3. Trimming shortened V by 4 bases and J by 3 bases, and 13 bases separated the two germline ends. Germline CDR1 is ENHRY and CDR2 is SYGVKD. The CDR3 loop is CAISGSGGDKNIQYF. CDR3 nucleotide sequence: TGTGCCATCAGTGGGTCGGGTGGGGACAAAAACATTCAGTACTTC.

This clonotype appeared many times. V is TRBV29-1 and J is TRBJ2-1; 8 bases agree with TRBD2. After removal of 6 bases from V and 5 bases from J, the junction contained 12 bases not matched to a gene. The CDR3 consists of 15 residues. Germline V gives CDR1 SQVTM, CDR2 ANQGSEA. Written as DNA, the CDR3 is TGCAGCGTCGAAAGAGCGGGAGACGCACACAATGAGCAGTTCTTC. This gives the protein CSVERAGDAHNEQFF.

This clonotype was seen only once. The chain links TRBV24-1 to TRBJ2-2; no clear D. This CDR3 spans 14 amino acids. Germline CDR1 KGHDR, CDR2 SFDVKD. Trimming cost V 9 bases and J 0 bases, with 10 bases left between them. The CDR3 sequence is CATGSSANTGELFF. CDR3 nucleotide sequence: TGTGCCACCGGTTCGAGCGCGAACACCGGGGAGCTGTTTTTT.

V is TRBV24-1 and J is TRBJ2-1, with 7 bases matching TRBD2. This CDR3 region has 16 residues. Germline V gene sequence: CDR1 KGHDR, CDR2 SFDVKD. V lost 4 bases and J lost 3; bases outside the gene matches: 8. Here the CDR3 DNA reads TGTGCCACCAGTGACCCATCGGCTAGCGGCTACAATGAGCAGTTCTTC. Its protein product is CATSDPSASGYNEQFF.

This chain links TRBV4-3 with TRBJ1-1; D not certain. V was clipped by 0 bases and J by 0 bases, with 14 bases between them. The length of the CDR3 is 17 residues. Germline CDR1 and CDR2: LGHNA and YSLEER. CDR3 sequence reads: CASSQDLAETLNTEAFF. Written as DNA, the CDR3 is TGCGCCAGCAGCCAAGATTTGGCCGAGACACTGAACACTGAAGCTTTCTTT.

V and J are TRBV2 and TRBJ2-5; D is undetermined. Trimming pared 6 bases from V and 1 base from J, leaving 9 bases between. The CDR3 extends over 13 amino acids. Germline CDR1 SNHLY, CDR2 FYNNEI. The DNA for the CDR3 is TGTGCCAGCAGGCGAGAGTTCCAAGAGACCCAGTACTTC. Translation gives CASRREFQETQYF.

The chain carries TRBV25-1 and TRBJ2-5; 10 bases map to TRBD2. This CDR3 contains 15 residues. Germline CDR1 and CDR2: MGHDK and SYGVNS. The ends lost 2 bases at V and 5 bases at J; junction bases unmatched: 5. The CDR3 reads CASSEPGLATETQYF. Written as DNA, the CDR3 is TGTGCCAGCAGTGAACCGGGACTAGCGACGGAGACCCAGTACTTC.

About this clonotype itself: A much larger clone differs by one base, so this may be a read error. Written as DNA, the CDR3 is TGTGCCGGCAGCTCAGGACTAGCGGGATGGAATGAGCAGTTCTTC. Its protein product is CAGSSGLAGWNEQFF. This chain uses TRBV7-7 with TRBJ2-1, with TRBD2 identical over 12 bases. Germline V gives CDR1 SSHAT, CDR2 FNYEAQ (reference sequence). The CDR3 has 15 residues.

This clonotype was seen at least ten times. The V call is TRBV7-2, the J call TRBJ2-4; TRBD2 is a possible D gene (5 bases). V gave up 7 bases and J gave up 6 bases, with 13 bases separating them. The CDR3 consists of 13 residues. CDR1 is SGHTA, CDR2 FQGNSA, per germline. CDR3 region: CASTPVEGNIQYF. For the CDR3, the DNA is TGTGCCAGCACCCCGGTAGAGGGAAACATTCAGTACTTC. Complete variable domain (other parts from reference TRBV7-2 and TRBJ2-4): GAGVSQSPSNKVTEKGKDVELRCDPISGHTALYWYRQSLGQGLEFLIYFQGNSAPDKSGLPSDRFSAERTGGSVSTLTIQRTQQEDSAVYLCASTPVEGNIQYFGAGTRLSVL.

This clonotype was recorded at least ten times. This CDR3 is CASSLRGSYNSPLHF. Written as DNA, the CDR3 is TGTGCCAGCAGCTTAAGGGGCTCCTATAATTCACCCCTCCACTTT. The rearrangement uses TRBV11-2 and TRBJ1-6; the D gene is possibly TRBD1 (5 bases). With 2 bases removed from V and 0 bases from J, the gap between germline ends came to 5 bases. This CDR3 has 15 residues. Germline CDR1 SGHAT, CDR2 FQNNGV.

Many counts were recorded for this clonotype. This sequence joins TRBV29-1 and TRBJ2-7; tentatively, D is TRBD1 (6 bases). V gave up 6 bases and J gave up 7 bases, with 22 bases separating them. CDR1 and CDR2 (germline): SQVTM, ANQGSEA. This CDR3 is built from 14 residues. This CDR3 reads CSVSRSSGVLEQYF. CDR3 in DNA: TGCAGCGTATCCAGGTCCTCAGGGGTTTTGGAGCAGTACTTC.

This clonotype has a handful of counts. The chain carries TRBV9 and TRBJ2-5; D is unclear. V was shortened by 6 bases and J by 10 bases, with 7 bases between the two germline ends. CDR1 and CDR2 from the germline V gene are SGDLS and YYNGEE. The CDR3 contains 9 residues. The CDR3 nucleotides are TGTGCCAGCACCGGAAACCAGTACTTC. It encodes CASTGNQYF.

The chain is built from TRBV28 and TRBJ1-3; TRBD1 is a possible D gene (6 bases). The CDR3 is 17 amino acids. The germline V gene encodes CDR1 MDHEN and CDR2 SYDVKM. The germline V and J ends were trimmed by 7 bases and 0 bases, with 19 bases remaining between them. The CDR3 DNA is TGTGCCAGCACCCTCATGCGGGACATGAGCTCTGGAAACACCATATATTTT. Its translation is CASTLMRDMSSGNTIYF.

This chain's CDR3 is CASSQGGPQHF. CDR3 nucleotides: TGTGCCAGCAGCCAGGGTGGGCCCCAGCATTTT. The chain couples TRBV14 to TRBJ1-5; D remains ambiguous. V was clipped by 3 bases and J by 9 bases, with 6 bases between them. Germline values: CDR1 SGHDN, CDR2 FVKESK. This CDR3 is 11 amino acids long.

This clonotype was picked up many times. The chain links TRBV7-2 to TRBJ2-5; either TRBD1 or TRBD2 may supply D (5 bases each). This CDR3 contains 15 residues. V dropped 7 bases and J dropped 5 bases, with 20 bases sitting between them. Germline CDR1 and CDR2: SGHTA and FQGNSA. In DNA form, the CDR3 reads TGTGCCAGCACCTCTTTGGGGGAAAGAGCGGAGACCCAGTACTTC. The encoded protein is CASTSLGERAETQYF.

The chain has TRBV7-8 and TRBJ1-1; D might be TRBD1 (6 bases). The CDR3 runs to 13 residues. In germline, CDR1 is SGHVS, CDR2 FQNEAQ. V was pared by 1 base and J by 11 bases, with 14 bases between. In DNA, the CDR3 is TGTGCCAGCAGCTTAGGGGACACTAGGAGGGCTTTCTTT. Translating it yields CASSLGDTRRAFF.

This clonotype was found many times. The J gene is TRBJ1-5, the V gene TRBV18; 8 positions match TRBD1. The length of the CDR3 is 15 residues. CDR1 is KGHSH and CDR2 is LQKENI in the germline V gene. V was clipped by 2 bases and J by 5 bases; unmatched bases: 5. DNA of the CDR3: TGTGCCAGCTCACCAAGGACAGGGAGCGATCAGCCCCAGCATTTT. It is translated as CASSPRTGSDQPQHF.

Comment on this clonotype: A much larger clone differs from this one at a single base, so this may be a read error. This CDR3 reads CASSLAIEETRYF. CDR3 in DNA: TGTGCCAGCAGCTTGGCTATAGAAGAGACCCGGTACTTC. The chain carries TRBV5-5 and TRBJ2-5, with D uncertain. The CDR3 consists of 13 residues. The V gene's germline CDR1 is SGHKS and CDR2 YYEKEE (reference sequence).

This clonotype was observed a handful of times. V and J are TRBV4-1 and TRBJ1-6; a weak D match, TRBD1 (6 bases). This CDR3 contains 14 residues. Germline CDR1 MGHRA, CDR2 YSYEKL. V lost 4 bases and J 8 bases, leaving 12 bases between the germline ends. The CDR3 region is CASSPTGDDSPLHF. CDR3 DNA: TGCGCCAGCAGCCCGACAGGCGATGATTCACCCCTCCACTTT.

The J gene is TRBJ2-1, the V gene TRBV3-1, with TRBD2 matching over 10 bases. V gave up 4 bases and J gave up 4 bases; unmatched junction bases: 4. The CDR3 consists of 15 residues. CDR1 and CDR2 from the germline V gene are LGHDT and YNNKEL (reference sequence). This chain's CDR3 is CASSLGLALYNEQFF. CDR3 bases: TGTGCCAGCAGCCTGGGACTAGCGCTTTACAATGAGCAGTTCTTC.

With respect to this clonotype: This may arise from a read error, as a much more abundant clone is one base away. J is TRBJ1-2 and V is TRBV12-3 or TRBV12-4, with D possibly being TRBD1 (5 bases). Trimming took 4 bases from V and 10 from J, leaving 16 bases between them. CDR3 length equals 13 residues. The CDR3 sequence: CASSSGTPHDYTF. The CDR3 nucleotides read TGTGCCAGCAGTTCCGGGACGCCCCACGACTACACCTTC.